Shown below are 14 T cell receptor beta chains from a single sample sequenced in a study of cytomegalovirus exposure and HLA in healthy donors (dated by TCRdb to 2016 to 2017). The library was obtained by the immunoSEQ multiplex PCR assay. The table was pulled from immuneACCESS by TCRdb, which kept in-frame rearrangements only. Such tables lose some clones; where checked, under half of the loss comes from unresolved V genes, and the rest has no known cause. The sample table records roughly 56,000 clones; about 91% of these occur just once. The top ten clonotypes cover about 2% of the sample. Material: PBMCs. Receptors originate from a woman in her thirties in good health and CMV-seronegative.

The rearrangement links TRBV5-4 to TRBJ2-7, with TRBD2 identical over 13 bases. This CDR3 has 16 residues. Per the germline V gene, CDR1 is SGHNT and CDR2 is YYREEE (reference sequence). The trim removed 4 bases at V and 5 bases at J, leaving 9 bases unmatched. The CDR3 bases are TGTGCCAGCAGCCAAAGACTAGCGGGAGGATATGACGAGCAGTACTTC. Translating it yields CASSQRLAGGYDEQYF.

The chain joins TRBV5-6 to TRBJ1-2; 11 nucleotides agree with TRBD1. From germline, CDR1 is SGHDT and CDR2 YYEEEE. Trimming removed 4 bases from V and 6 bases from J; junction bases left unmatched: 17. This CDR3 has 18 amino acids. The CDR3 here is CASSTGQGVIPLGDGYTF. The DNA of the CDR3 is TGTGCCAGCAGCACGGGACAGGGGGTAATACCCCTCGGGGATGGCTACACCTTC. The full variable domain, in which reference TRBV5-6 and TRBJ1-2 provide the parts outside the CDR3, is DAGVTQSPTHLIKTRGQQVTLRCSPKSGHDTVSWYQQALGQGPQFIFQYYEEEERQRGNFPDRFSGHQFPNYSSELNVNALLLGDSALYLCASSTGQGVIPLGDGYTFGSGTRLTVV.

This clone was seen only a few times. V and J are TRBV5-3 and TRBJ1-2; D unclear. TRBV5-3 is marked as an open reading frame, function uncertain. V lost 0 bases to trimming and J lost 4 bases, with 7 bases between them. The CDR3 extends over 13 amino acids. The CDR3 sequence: CARSLGRVYGYTF. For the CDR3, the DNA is TGTGCCAGAAGCTTGGGGAGGGTCTATGGCTACACCTTC.

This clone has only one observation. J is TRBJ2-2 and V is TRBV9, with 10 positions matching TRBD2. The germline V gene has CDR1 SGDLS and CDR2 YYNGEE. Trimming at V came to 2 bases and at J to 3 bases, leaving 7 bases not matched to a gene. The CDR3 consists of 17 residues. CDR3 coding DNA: TGTGCCAGCAGCGTTCTGCTAGCGGGAGCGGACACCGGGGAGCTGTTTTTT. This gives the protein CASSVLLAGADTGELFF.

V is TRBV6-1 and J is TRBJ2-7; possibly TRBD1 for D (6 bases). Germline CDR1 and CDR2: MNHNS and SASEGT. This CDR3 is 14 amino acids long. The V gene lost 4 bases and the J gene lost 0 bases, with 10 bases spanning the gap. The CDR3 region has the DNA TGTGCCAGCAGTGCCGCGGACAGCTCCTACGAGCAGTACTTC. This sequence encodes CASSAADSSYEQYF.

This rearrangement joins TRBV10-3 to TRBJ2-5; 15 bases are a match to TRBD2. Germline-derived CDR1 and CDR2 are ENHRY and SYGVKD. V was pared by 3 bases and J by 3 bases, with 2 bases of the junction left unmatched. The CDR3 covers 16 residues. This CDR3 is CAISDRTSGREETQYF. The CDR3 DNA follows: TGTGCCATCAGTGACCGGACTAGCGGGAGGGAAGAGACCCAGTACTTC.

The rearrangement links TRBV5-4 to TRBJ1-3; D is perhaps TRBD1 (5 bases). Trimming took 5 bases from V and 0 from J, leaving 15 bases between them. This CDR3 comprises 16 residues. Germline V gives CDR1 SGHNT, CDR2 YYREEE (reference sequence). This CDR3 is CASSKAGRTSGNTIYF. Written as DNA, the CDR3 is TGTGCCAGCAGTAAAGCGGGACGGACCTCTGGAAACACCATATATTTT.

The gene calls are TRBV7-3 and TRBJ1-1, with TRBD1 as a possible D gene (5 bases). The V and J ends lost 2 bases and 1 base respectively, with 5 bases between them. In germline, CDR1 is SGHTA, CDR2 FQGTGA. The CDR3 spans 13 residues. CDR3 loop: CASSLGQNTEAFF. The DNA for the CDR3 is TGTGCCAGCAGCTTAGGACAGAACACTGAAGCTTTCTTT.

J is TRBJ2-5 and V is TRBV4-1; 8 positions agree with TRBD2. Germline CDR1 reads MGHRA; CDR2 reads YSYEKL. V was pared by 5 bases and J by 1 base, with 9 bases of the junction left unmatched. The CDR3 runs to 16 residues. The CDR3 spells CASSKGSLAGQETQYF. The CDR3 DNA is TGCGCCAGCAGCAAAGGGTCTCTAGCGGGCCAAGAGACCCAGTACTTC.

The CDR3: CASSLSSGVEEDTQYF. The CDR3 nucleotides are TGTGCCAGCAGTTTGTCTTCCGGGGTCGAAGAAGATACGCAGTATTTT. This rearrangement joins TRBV27 to TRBJ2-3; D possibly corresponds to TRBD2 (5 bases). The CDR3 totals 16 residues. The V gene's germline CDR1 is MNHEY and CDR2 SMNVEV (reference sequence). Trimming pared 3 bases from V and 5 bases from J, leaving 18 bases between.

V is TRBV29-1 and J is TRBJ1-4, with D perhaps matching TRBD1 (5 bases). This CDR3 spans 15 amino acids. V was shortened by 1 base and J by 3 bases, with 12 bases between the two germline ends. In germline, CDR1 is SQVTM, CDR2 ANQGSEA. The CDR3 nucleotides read TGCAGCGTTGAAGGGCAGGGAGGCTCTAATGAAAAACTGTTTTTT. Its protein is CSVEGQGGSNEKLFF.

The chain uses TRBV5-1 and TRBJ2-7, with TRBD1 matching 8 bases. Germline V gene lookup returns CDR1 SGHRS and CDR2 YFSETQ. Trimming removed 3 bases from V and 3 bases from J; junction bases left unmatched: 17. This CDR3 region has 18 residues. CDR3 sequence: CASSSIQGAHPIYYEQYF. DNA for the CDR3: TGCGCCAGCAGCTCGATTCAGGGGGCGCACCCCATTTACTACGAGCAGTACTTC.

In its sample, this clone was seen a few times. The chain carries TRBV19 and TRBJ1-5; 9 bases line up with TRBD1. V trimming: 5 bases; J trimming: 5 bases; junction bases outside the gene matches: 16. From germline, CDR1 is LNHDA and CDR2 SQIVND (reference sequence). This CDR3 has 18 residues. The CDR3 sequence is CASSSGATGTGSDQPQHF. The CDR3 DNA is TGTGCCAGTAGTTCGGGCGCCACCGGGACAGGGAGCGATCAGCCCCAGCATTTT.

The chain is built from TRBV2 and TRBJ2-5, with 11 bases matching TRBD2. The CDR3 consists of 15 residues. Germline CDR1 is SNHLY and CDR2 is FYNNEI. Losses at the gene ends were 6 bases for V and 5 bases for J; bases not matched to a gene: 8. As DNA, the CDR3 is TGTGCCAGCAGAAGTCTAGCGGGAGGATTTGAGACCCAGTACTTC. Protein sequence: CASRSLAGGFETQYF.